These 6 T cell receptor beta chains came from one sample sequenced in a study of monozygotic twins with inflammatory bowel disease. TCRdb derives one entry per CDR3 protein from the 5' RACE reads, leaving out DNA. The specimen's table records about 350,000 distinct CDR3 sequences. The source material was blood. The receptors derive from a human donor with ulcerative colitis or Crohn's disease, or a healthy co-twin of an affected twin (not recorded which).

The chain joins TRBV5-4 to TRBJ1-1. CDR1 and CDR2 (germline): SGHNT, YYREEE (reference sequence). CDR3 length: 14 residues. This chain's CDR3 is CASSFRWDTAGAFF.

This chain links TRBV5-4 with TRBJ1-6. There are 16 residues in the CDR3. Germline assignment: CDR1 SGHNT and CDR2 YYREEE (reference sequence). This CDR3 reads CASSLQAGWYNSPLHF. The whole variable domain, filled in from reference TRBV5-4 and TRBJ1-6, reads ETGVTQSPTHLIKTRGQQVTLRCSSQSGHNTVSWYQQALGQGPQFIFQYYREEENGRGNFPPRFSGLQFPNYSSELNVNALELDDSALYLCASSLQAGWYNSPLHFGNGTRLTVT.

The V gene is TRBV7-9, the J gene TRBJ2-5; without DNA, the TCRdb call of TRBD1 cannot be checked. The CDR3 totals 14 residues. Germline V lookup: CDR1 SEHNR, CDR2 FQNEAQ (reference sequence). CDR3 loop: CASSLRTGRETQYF.

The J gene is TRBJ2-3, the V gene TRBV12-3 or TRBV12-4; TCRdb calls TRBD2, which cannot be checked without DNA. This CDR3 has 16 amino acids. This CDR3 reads CASSESGHRSTDTQYF.

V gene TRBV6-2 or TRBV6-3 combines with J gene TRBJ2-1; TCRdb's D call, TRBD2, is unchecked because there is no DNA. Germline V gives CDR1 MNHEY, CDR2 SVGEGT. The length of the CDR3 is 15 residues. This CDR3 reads CASSYSRTTYNEQFF.

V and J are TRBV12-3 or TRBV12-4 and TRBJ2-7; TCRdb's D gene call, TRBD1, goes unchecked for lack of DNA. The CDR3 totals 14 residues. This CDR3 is CASSRPGQGREQYF.